These 27 T cell receptor beta chains share one sample of origin, sequenced in a study of response to subunit inactivated influenza vaccine (dated by TCRdb to the late 2010s). The library was prepared using RT-PCR. Instrument used: Illumina HiSeq 2500. TCRdb reanalyzed the raw reads on its own, using fastp at Q25 for trimming and MiXCR for clone calling, and kept in-frame beta chains. Identical CDR3 proteins give one entry, which carries the most common genes and DNA. Across this sample there are hundreds of thousands of distinct CDR3 sequences, with 22% seen only once. The ten largest clones take up 9% to 12% of the sample. Sequencing used PBMCs from blood, obtained approximately 20 months after vaccination. Source of these receptors: a man aged 45-69 years who received an inactivated influenza vaccine. Donor details come from another sample of the same person, matched by shared clones.

This clonotype was seen ten or more times. The CDR3 DNA reads as TGCAGTGTAGGAGCCGGGACAGGGATTGGAGCTTTCTTT. Its protein is CSVGAGTGIGAFF. The chain employs TRBV20-1 and TRBJ1-1, with TRBD1 identical over 9 bases. V lost 7 bases to trimming and J lost 10 bases; unmatched junction nucleotides: 13. The CDR3 totals 13 residues. Germline CDR1 and CDR2: DFQATT and SNEGSKA (reference sequence).

J is TRBJ2-3 and V is TRBV28, with D hard to call. Germline CDR1 reads MDHEN; CDR2 reads SYDVKM. There are 14 residues in the CDR3. V was clipped by 7 bases and J by 3 bases, with 14 bases between them. The CDR3 sequence is CASTLVPQTDTQYF. DNA of the CDR3: TGTGCCAGCACCCTAGTCCCCCAGACAGATACGCAGTATTTT.

V is TRBV28 and J is TRBJ2-3; D unresolved. This CDR3 has 13 amino acids. Germline V gives CDR1 MDHEN, CDR2 SYDVKM. Deletions cut 8 bases from V and 4 bases from J, with 13 bases between. The CDR3 DNA reads as TGTGCCAGCCGCGCTCAGAGCCCAGATACGCAGTATTTT. Translation: CASRAQSPDTQYF.

The chain joins TRBV7-9 to TRBJ2-1; TRBD1 matches 8 bases. This CDR3 comprises 13 residues. V lost 5 bases, J lost 8 bases, and 5 bases stayed unmatched. Germline CDR1 SEHNR, CDR2 FQNEAQ (reference sequence). The CDR3 reads CASSDPDRDEQFF. In DNA form, the CDR3 reads TGTGCCAGCAGCGACCCGGACAGGGATGAGCAGTTCTTC.

The chain links TRBV6-2 or TRBV6-3 to TRBJ2-5; D might be TRBD1 (5 bases). The V end was cut by 2 bases, the J end by 5 bases, with 9 bases between. The CDR3 has 13 amino acids. Germline V gene lookup returns CDR1 MNHEY and CDR2 SVGEGT. DNA of the CDR3: TGTGCCAGCAGTTACCAGGGAATGGAGACCCAGTACTTC. As protein: CASSYQGMETQYF.

This clonotype came up a few times. V gene TRBV12-3 or TRBV12-4 combines with J gene TRBJ1-2, with D possibly being TRBD1 (6 bases). Trimming took off 6 bases at V and 4 bases at J, with 15 bases between the two ends. The CDR3 runs to 14 residues. The DNA for the CDR3 is TGTGCCAGCAGCAAAGACAGGACCTCCTATGGCTACACCTTC. Encoded protein: CASSKDRTSYGYTF.

This clonotype was observed a handful of times. The chain recombines TRBV11-1 with TRBJ2-1; 7 bases match TRBD1. The CDR3 spans 14 residues. Germline V gene data show CDR1 as SGHAT and CDR2 as FQDESV (reference sequence). J lost 8 bases, V lost 5 bases, and 9 bases had no gene match. CDR3 nucleotide sequence: TGTGCCAGCAGCCCTACGACAGGGTTGCATGAGCAGTTCTTC. This sequence encodes CASSPTTGLHEQFF.

This chain's CDR3 is CASSMRQGGTEAFF. The DNA of the CDR3 is TGTGCCAGCAGTATGAGACAGGGAGGCACTGAAGCTTTCTTT. The rearrangement links TRBV2 to TRBJ1-1; 7 nucleotides match TRBD1. Looked up from germline, CDR1 is SNHLY and CDR2 is FYNNEI. This CDR3 has 14 amino acids. The J segment lost 4 bases and the V segment lost 5 bases, leaving 7 bases of the junction unmatched. The complete variable domain, with remaining parts taken from reference TRBV2 and TRBJ1-1, reads EPEVTQTPSHQVTQMGQEVILRCVPISNHLYFYWYRQILGQKVEFLVSFYNNEISEKSEIFDDQFSVERPDGSNFTLKIRSTKLEDSAMYFCASSMRQGGTEAFFGQGTRLTVV.

This clonotype showed up just a few times. A junction end diverges from the germline sequence, so it may reflect a read error. The chain recombines TRBV7-7 with TRBJ2-3, with D perhaps matching TRBD1 (6 bases). Per the germline V gene, CDR1 is SSHAT and CDR2 is FNYEAQ (reference sequence). CDR3 length equals 13 residues. CDR3 bases: TGCGCCAGCAGCTTGGGGGCTGGAGATACGCAGTATTTT. Translated: CASSLGAGDTQYF.

The chain employs TRBV7-2 and TRBJ2-3, with D hard to call. The germline V and J ends were trimmed by 3 bases and 4 bases, with 11 bases remaining between them. Germline V gene lookup returns CDR1 SGHTA and CDR2 FQGNSA. The CDR3 spans 14 residues. For the CDR3, the DNA is TGTGCCAGCAGCTTCCGGTCTCGCGCAGATACGCAGTATTTT. Translated: CASSFRSRADTQYF.

Only a few counts were recorded for this clonotype. The rearrangement uses TRBV19 and TRBJ1-5, with 7 bases aligning to TRBD1. The trim removed 6 bases at V and 3 bases at J, leaving 5 bases unmatched. The CDR3 has 14 amino acids. The germline V gene encodes CDR1 LNHDA and CDR2 SQIVND (reference sequence). DNA of the CDR3: TGTGCCAGTAGCTGGGGACAGCTCAATCAGCCCCAGCATTTT. It translates to CASSWGQLNQPQHF.

This clonotype was counted at least ten times. The J gene is TRBJ1-1, the V gene TRBV7-9; D might be TRBD1 (5 bases). Deletions cut 5 bases from V and 1 base from J, with 17 bases between. Germline values: CDR1 SEHNR, CDR2 FQNEAQ (reference sequence). This CDR3 is built from 16 residues. The CDR3 here is CASSPDPGQGNTEAFF. In DNA, the CDR3 is TGTGCCAGCAGCCCAGACCCAGGTCAGGGGAACACTGAAGCTTTCTTT. The variable domain in full, completed from reference TRBV7-9 and TRBJ1-1, reads DTGVSQNPRHKITKRGQNVTFRCDPISEHNRLYWYRQTLGQGPEFLTYFQNEAQLEKSRLLSDRFSAERPKGSFSTLEIQRTEQGDSAMYLCASSPDPGQGNTEAFFGQGTRLTVV.

This rearrangement joins TRBV7-9 to TRBJ1-1; D not resolved. Germline CDR1 reads SEHNR; CDR2 reads FQNEAQ (reference sequence). The CDR3 has 14 amino acids. V gave up 5 bases and J gave up 3 bases, with 13 bases separating them. This CDR3 reads CASSNFGGDTEAFF. CDR3 DNA sequence: TGTGCCAGCAGCAATTTTGGTGGGGACACTGAAGCTTTCTTT.

This clonotype has just one count. The chain employs TRBV5-1 and TRBJ2-2, with unresolved D. CDR3 length: 15 amino acids. The V gene lost 0 bases and the J gene lost 6 bases, with 12 bases spanning the gap. Germline V gene lookup returns CDR1 SGHRS and CDR2 YFSETQ. The CDR3 region is CASSLAERSAGELFF. In DNA form, the CDR3 reads TGCGCCAGCAGCTTGGCTGAGCGCTCGGCCGGGGAGCTGTTTTTT.

The CDR3 protein is CASKTANEQFF. The CDR3 nucleotides read TGCGCCAGCAAGACAGCAAATGAGCAGTTCTTC. This chain connects TRBV10-2 to TRBJ2-1; the D gene is possibly TRBD1 (5 bases). Germline-derived CDR1 and CDR2 are WSHSY and SAAADI. With 7 bases removed from V and 7 bases from J, the gap between germline ends came to 8 bases. This CDR3 has 11 residues.

The genes are TRBV28 and TRBJ1-1; 8 bases map to TRBD1. This CDR3 is 17 amino acids long. With V trimmed by 3 bases and J by 2 bases, 11 bases remained unmatched. Germline loops: CDR1 MDHEN, CDR2 SYDVKM. CDR3 amino acids: CASSLGEIRGLNTEAFF. The CDR3 coding sequence is TGTGCCAGCAGTTTGGGTGAAATCAGGGGGCTAAACACTGAAGCTTTCTTT.

V and J are TRBV6-1 and TRBJ1-1; TRBD1 is a possible D gene (5 bases). Looked up from germline, CDR1 is MNHNS and CDR2 is SASEGT. V shed 5 bases and J shed 6 bases, with 10 bases lying between them. CDR3 length equals 12 residues. The CDR3, as DNA: TGTGCCAGCAGTCAGGGTCGGTCTGAAGCTTTCTTT. This encodes CASSQGRSEAFF.

This clonotype appeared a few times. The CDR3 loop reads CASSPGHSYNSPLHF. The CDR3, as DNA: TGCGCCAGCAGCCCCGGACACTCCTATAATTCACCCCTCCACTTT. This sequence joins TRBV5-1 and TRBJ1-6; D is perhaps TRBD1 (5 bases). Germline CDR1 and CDR2: SGHRS and YFSETQ. The CDR3 loop spans 15 amino acids. Trimming took off 4 bases at V and 0 bases at J, with 8 bases between the two ends.

This clonotype was seen ten or more times. The chain combines TRBV18 with TRBJ1-1; possible D gene TRBD1, 6 bases. The germline V and J ends were trimmed by 4 bases and 0 bases, with 12 bases remaining between them. This CDR3 is 15 amino acids long. Germline CDR1 is KGHSH and CDR2 is LQKENI. CDR3 in DNA: TGTGCCAGCTCACTCGAGGGGGTACTGAACACTGAAGCTTTCTTT. The encoded protein is CASSLEGVLNTEAFF.

This clonotype has just a few counts. The chain's CDR3 is CSASPRGDTEAFF. The DNA of the CDR3 is TGCAGTGCTAGCCCTAGGGGGGACACTGAAGCTTTCTTT. The V gene is TRBV20-1, the J gene TRBJ1-1; D is possibly TRBD1 (6 bases). From germline, CDR1 is DFQATT and CDR2 SNEGSKA (reference sequence). The V end lost 3 bases, the J end lost 3 bases, and 11 bases lay between the germline ends. This CDR3 is 13 amino acids long.

This chain joins TRBV7-6 and TRBJ2-3; D possibly matches TRBD1 or TRBD2 (5 bases each). This CDR3 spans 12 amino acids. The V end was cut by 5 bases, the J end by 14 bases, with 17 bases between. The V gene's germline CDR1 is SGHVS and CDR2 FNYEAQ. The CDR3 coding sequence is TGTGCCAGCAGCACCGGGACGGGACGGGCGTATTTT. Encoded protein: CASSTGTGRAYF.

On this clonotype itself: Germline is not matched at one junction end, which may reflect a read error. The chain links TRBV12-3 or TRBV12-4 to TRBJ1-6; D possibly corresponds to TRBD1 (5 bases). The CDR3 length is 14 residues. The CDR3 DNA reads as TGTGCCGGCAGTAGAGGGACCGGAGCTTCACCCCTCCACTTT. Translating gives CAGSRGTGASPLHF.

A word on this clonotype: Compared with germline, one end of the junction differs, possibly owing to a read error. V and J are TRBV7-8 and TRBJ2-5; 9 bases are shared with TRBD2. This CDR3 spans 15 amino acids. Germline loops: CDR1 SGHVS, CDR2 FQNEAQ. The CDR3 sequence is CASSIAGVSKETQYF. The CDR3 DNA reads TGTGCCAGCAGCATAGCGGGAGTCTCCAAAGAGACCCAGTACTTC.

The rearrangement uses TRBV29-1 and TRBJ2-3; D is perhaps TRBD1 or TRBD2 (6 bases each). V lost 4 bases and J lost 3, with 20 bases in between. Germline assignment: CDR1 SQVTM and CDR2 ANQGSEA. CDR3 length: 16 residues. The CDR3: CSVVRGGNRGTDTQYF. CDR3 DNA: TGCAGCGTTGTCCGAGGAGGGAATAGGGGGACAGATACGCAGTATTTT.

A note on this clonotype: One junction end does not reproduce the germline sequence, and a read error may be involved. The J gene is TRBJ1-1, the V gene TRBV13; D remains unclear. The CDR3 runs 13 residues. Germline V gene lookup returns CDR1 PRHDT and CDR2 FYEKMQ (reference sequence). For the CDR3, the DNA is TGTGACAGCAGCTTAGACCGGGACACTGAAGCTTTCTTT. Its protein product is CDSSLDRDTEAFF.

The sample holds a few counts of this clonotype. The genes are TRBV20-1 and TRBJ2-3; 8 bases align to TRBD2. Germline CDR1 reads DFQATT; CDR2 reads SNEGSKA (reference sequence). This CDR3 has 14 residues. The ends lost 4 bases at V and 3 bases at J; junction bases unmatched: 6. CDR3 amino acids: CSATPGGRTDTQYF. The CDR3, as DNA: TGCAGTGCTACCCCTGGCGGGAGGACAGATACGCAGTATTTT.

CDR3 sequence reads: CASRHDSNPSYEQYF. DNA for the CDR3: TGTGCCAGCAGACACGACAGCAACCCCTCCTACGAGCAGTACTTC. V usage is TRBV6-2 or TRBV6-3 and J usage is TRBJ2-7, with D perhaps TRBD1 (5 bases). Germline loops: CDR1 MNHEY, CDR2 SVGEGT. The CDR3 consists of 15 residues. Trimming stripped 6 bases from V and 0 bases from J, with 15 bases between.